These 32 T cell receptor beta chains share one sample of origin, sequenced in a study of CD8+CD57+ T cells in acquired aplastic anemia. TCR beta VDJ and CDR3 profiling used genomic DNA as template. MiXCR was run by TCRdb on the reads, yielding one entry per CDR3 protein. The repertoire holds about 110,000 distinct CDR3 sequences, with 51% as singletons. Sample: sorted CD4+, CD8+, or CD8+CD57+ T cells (not recorded which) from PBMCs. The receptors stem from a human donor in good health, serving as a control.

A remark on this clonotype: The junction and the germline gene differ at one end; a read error may be behind it. The CDR3 DNA follows: TGTGCCAGCAGCGACTGGACAGCCTCGCTTGAATCTAATGAAAAACTGTTTTTT. Amino acids: CASSDWTASLESNEKLFF. J is TRBJ1-4 and V is TRBV6-4; possibly TRBD1 for D (6 bases). The CDR3 covers 18 residues. Germline CDR1 reads MRHNA; CDR2 reads SNTAGT.

This chain uses TRBV2 with TRBJ1-2; weak D call: TRBD1 (5 bases). V was clipped by 8 bases and J by 4 bases, with 14 bases between them. Germline V lookup: CDR1 SNHLY, CDR2 FYNNEI. The CDR3 is 13 residues long. CDR3 nucleotide sequence: TGTGCCAGCTGCTCGCGGGGGACCTATGGCTACACCTTC. This codes for CASCSRGTYGYTF. Full variable domain (outside the CDR3, taken from reference TRBV2 and TRBJ1-2): EPEVTQTPSHQVTQMGQEVILRCVPISNHLYFYWYRQILGQKVEFLVSFYNNEISEKSEIFDDQFSVERPDGSNFTLKIRSTKLEDSAMYFCASCSRGTYGYTFGSGTRLTVV.

This clonotype has a count of ten or more. This chain links TRBV19 with TRBJ2-5, with 10 nucleotides matching TRBD2. With V trimmed by 3 bases and J by 5 bases, 6 bases remained unmatched. In germline, CDR1 is LNHDA, CDR2 SQIVND (reference sequence). The CDR3 totals 15 residues. The CDR3: CASSIGSGGRETQYF. The CDR3 bases are TGTGCCAGTAGTATTGGTAGCGGGGGGCGGGAGACCCAGTACTTC.

The chain links TRBV20-1 to TRBJ2-7; D might be TRBD1 (5 bases). The V end was cut by 1 base, the J end by 3 bases, with 10 bases between. This CDR3 has 13 residues. Germline CDR1 and CDR2: DFQATT and SNEGSKA (reference sequence). In nucleotides, the CDR3 is TGCAGTGCTAGAGTTGGTAGGGGCTACGAGCAGTACTTC. This sequence encodes CSARVGRGYEQYF.

This clonotype was recorded at least ten times. The chain joins TRBV4-2 to TRBJ1-5, with a tentative D call TRBD1 (6 bases). CDR1 and CDR2 (germline): LGHNA, YNFKEQ. The length of the CDR3 is 15 residues. Trimming removed 3 bases at V and 6 bases at J, with 15 bases between. The CDR3 nucleotides read TGTGCCAGCAGCCATTTCACAGGGATAACTCAGCCCCAGCATTTT. Amino acid sequence: CASSHFTGITQPQHF.

The chain joins TRBV27 to TRBJ1-2; D gene unclear. The CDR3 consists of 13 residues. Germline CDR1 reads MNHEY; CDR2 reads SMNVEV (reference sequence). V shed 5 bases and J shed 8 bases, with 15 bases lying between them. CDR3 coding DNA: TGTGCCAGCAGTCGAGGGATTTCGGGCGGCTACACCTTC. This encodes CASSRGISGGYTF.

This rearrangement joins TRBV20-1 to TRBJ2-1; 8 bases line up with TRBD1. V shed 2 bases and J 5 bases; nucleotides not matched to a gene: 5. This CDR3 spans 14 amino acids. The germline CDR1 and CDR2 sequences are DFQATT and SNEGSKA (reference sequence). The CDR3 spells CSARRGTGNNEQFF. The DNA for the CDR3 is TGCAGTGCTAGACGCGGGACAGGCAACAATGAGCAGTTCTTC.

This rearrangement joins TRBV27 to TRBJ1-6; no firm D call. Trimming removed 8 bases at V and 4 bases at J, with 9 bases between. CDR1 and CDR2 (germline): MNHEY, SMNVEV (reference sequence). The CDR3 length is 13 residues. The CDR3 coding sequence is TGTGCCAGCCTATCTGGGTATAATTCACCCCTCCACTTT. Protein: CASLSGYNSPLHF.

The chain recombines TRBV5-8 with TRBJ2-5, with 9 bases identical to TRBD1. V shed 4 bases and J 5 bases; nucleotides not matched to a gene: 12. The CDR3 consists of 16 residues. Germline values: CDR1 SGHTS, CDR2 YDEGEE. CDR3 protein: CASSKGLQGARETQYF. DNA of the CDR3: TGTGCCAGCAGCAAGGGATTACAGGGGGCTAGGGAGACCCAGTACTTC.

The chain employs TRBV20-1 and TRBJ1-1; 7 bases map to TRBD1. The CDR3 is made up of 14 amino acids. Germline loops: CDR1 DFQATT, CDR2 SNEGSKA (reference sequence). With 2 bases clipped from V and 1 base from J, the junction kept 4 bases outside the gene matches. This CDR3 is CSARPRTGNTEAFF. For the CDR3, the DNA is TGCAGTGCTAGACCCAGGACAGGGAACACTGAAGCTTTCTTT.

The chain is built from TRBV9 and TRBJ2-3; D is unresolved. The CDR3 covers 14 residues. Trimming took off 0 bases at V and 3 bases at J, with 8 bases between the two ends. Per the germline V gene, CDR1 is SGDLS and CDR2 is YYNGEE. This CDR3 is CASSVDQRTDTQYF. For the CDR3, the DNA is TGTGCCAGCAGCGTAGATCAGCGAACAGATACGCAGTATTTT.

The chain uses TRBV2 and TRBJ2-1; 12 nucleotides align to TRBD2. With 4 bases clipped from V and 4 bases from J, the junction kept 2 bases outside the gene matches. Per germline, CDR1 SNHLY and CDR2 FYNNEI. The CDR3 has 15 residues. DNA for the CDR3: TGTGCCAGCAGTGGGACTAGCGGGGCTTACAATGAGCAGTTCTTC. The encoded protein is CASSGTSGAYNEQFF.

About this clonotype: This could be a read error, since a much larger clone is one nucleotide away. The chain employs TRBV4-1 and TRBJ2-1; the match to TRBD2 covers 8 bases. The germline gives CDR1 MGHRA, CDR2 YSYEKL. This CDR3 spans 14 amino acids. The CDR3 spells CASGQAERGNEQFF. The CDR3 DNA is TGCGCCAGCGGCCAAGCGGAGCGGGGGAATGAGCAGTTCTTC.

Of note for this clonotype: This may be a read error, as it is one base from a much larger clone. V and J are TRBV2 and TRBJ1-6; TRBD1 matches at 8 bases. Germline values: CDR1 SNHLY, CDR2 FYNNEI. There are 15 residues in the CDR3. Here the CDR3 DNA reads TGTGCCAGCAGGCTGGGACAGGAAAGTAATCCACCTCTCCACTTT. It is translated as CASRLGQESNPPLHF.

This chain joins TRBV15 and TRBJ1-1, with D perhaps TRBD1 (5 bases). This CDR3 has 15 amino acids. V lost 3 bases and J 7 bases, leaving 18 bases between the germline ends. Germline assignment: CDR1 LNHNV and CDR2 YYDKDF (reference sequence). Here the CDR3 DNA reads TGTGCCACCAGCAGGTATGGAAGCGGGGCCAATGAAGCTTTCTTT. Translation: CATSRYGSGANEAFF. Drawing the rest from reference TRBV15 and TRBJ1-1, the complete variable domain is DAMVIQNPRYQVTQFGKPVTLSCSQTLNHNVMYWYQQKSSQAPKLLFHYYDKDFNNEADTPDNFQSRRPNTSFCFLDIRSPGLGDTAMYLCATSRYGSGANEAFFGQGTRLTVV.

This clonotype was recorded a few times. The rearrangement joins TRBV7-8 to TRBJ1-6; D remains ambiguous. Germline values: CDR1 SGHVS, CDR2 FQNEAQ. The CDR3 is 18 amino acids. V lost 3 bases, J lost 7 bases, and 22 bases lay in between. The DNA for the CDR3 is TGTGCCAGCAGCTTGACCCGCCCCACAAGTCGGTGGAATTCACCCCTCCACTTT. This codes for CASSLTRPTSRWNSPLHF.

The chain recombines TRBV19 with TRBJ2-7, with 7 bases fitting TRBD2. With 7 bases clipped from V and 2 bases from J, the junction kept 8 bases outside the gene matches. CDR1 LNHDA and CDR2 SQIVND come from the germline V gene (reference sequence). The CDR3 is made up of 14 amino acids. This chain's CDR3 is CASNPGGGTYEQYF. CDR3 DNA: TGTGCCAGTAATCCGGGAGGTGGGACCTACGAGCAGTACTTC.

J is TRBJ2-1 and V is TRBV2; 11 nucleotides line up with TRBD2. J lost 3 bases, V lost 4 bases, and 8 bases had no gene match. The CDR3 consists of 17 residues. CDR1 is SNHLY and CDR2 is FYNNEI in the germline V gene. The DNA of the CDR3 is TGTGCCAGCAGTGGATATACTAGCGGGGGTAACTACAATGAGCAGTTCTTC. This encodes CASSGYTSGGNYNEQFF. The variable domain in full, completed from reference TRBV2 and TRBJ2-1, reads EPEVTQTPSHQVTQMGQEVILRCVPISNHLYFYWYRQILGQKVEFLVSFYNNEISEKSEIFDDQFSVERPDGSNFTLKIRSTKLEDSAMYFCASSGYTSGGNYNEQFFGPGTRLTVL.

The sample holds many counts of this clonotype. The chain has TRBV27 and TRBJ1-2; D is ambiguous. CDR1 MNHEY and CDR2 SMNVEV come from the germline V gene (reference sequence). Trimming left V 3 bases short and J 2 bases short, with 7 bases between. The CDR3 spans 13 residues. CDR3 region: CASSLGSNYGYTF. In nucleotides, the CDR3 is TGTGCCAGCAGTTTGGGGAGCAACTATGGCTACACCTTC.

The chain is built from TRBV20-1 and TRBJ1-6; D uncertain. Looked up from germline, CDR1 is DFQATT and CDR2 is SNEGSKA (reference sequence). The germline V and J ends were trimmed by 6 bases and 10 bases, with 25 bases remaining between them. CDR3 length: 16 residues. CDR3 sequence reads: CSASSSSPAQASPLHF. The DNA for the CDR3 is TGCAGTGCCAGCAGCTCTAGTCCGGCGCAGGCATCACCCCTCCACTTT.

This clonotype was counted at least ten times. The rearrangement uses TRBV7-2 and TRBJ1-1; the D is unclear. Trimming took off 1 base at V and 8 bases at J, with 11 bases between the two ends. The V gene's germline CDR1 is SGHTA and CDR2 FQGNSA. CDR3 length equals 13 residues. The DNA of the CDR3 is TGTGCCAGCAGCTTAGGAGAGGGCCGGGAAGCTTTCTTT. Its protein is CASSLGEGREAFF.

The chain uses TRBV13 and TRBJ2-7; 7 bases fit TRBD2. V lost 3 bases and J lost 10; bases outside the gene matches: 15. This CDR3 spans 15 amino acids. Germline CDR1 PRHDT, CDR2 FYEKMQ (reference sequence). The CDR3 spells CASSFVGAGLVGQYF. CDR3 coding DNA: TGTGCCAGCAGCTTCGTCGGAGCGGGGCTAGTCGGTCAGTACTTC.

The chain recombines TRBV27 with TRBJ2-1; TRBD1 agrees at 8 bases. The V gene end was trimmed by 4 bases and the J gene end by 7 bases; junction bases not matched to a gene: 3. This CDR3 region has 13 residues. Germline lookup yields CDR1 MNHEY and CDR2 SMNVEV (reference sequence). The CDR3 loop reads CASSSHRGNEQFF. Here the CDR3 DNA reads TGTGCCAGCAGTTCCCACAGGGGGAATGAGCAGTTCTTC.

This clonotype was observed at least ten times. The chain is built from TRBV11-2 and TRBJ2-3; 7 bases align to TRBD2. After removal of 2 bases from V and 2 bases from J, the junction contained 10 bases not matched to a gene. The CDR3 contains 17 residues. Germline CDR1 is SGHAT and CDR2 is FQNNGV. The CDR3 DNA follows: TGTGCCAGCAGCTTAATGCGGACCGGGGGGTACACAGATACGCAGTATTTT. Amino acids: CASSLMRTGGYTDTQYF. Using reference TRBV11-2 and TRBJ2-3 for the parts outside the CDR3, the full variable domain is EAGVAQSPRYKIIEKRQSVAFWCNPISGHATLYWYQQILGQGPKLLIQFQNNGVVDDSQLPKDRFSAERLKGVDSTLKIQPAKLEDSAVYLCASSLMRTGGYTDTQYFGPGTRLTVL.

The rearrangement uses TRBV10-3 and TRBJ2-7, with 7 bases fitting TRBD1. The CDR3 runs to 17 residues. Unmatched junction bases numbered 8, after V lost 0 bases and J lost 0 bases. CDR1 and CDR2 from the germline V gene are ENHRY and SYGVKD. The CDR3 loop reads CAISESTGAAISYEQYF. For the CDR3, the DNA is TGTGCCATCAGTGAGTCTACAGGGGCCGCGATCTCCTACGAGCAGTACTTC.

The rearrangement uses TRBV7-2 and TRBJ1-2, with 7 bases identical to TRBD1. CDR3 length: 16 residues. The germline gives CDR1 SGHTA, CDR2 FQGNSA. Trimming cost V 0 bases and J 3 bases; bases outside gene matches: 7. The CDR3 sequence: CASSLAPRTGDYGYTF. DNA of the CDR3: TGTGCCAGCAGCTTAGCTCCTCGAACAGGGGACTATGGCTACACCTTC.

This clonotype has more than one count but fewer than ten. The chain recombines TRBV4-1 with TRBJ2-2; D is unclear. CDR1 and CDR2 from the germline V gene are MGHRA and YSYEKL. The CDR3 runs to 16 residues. Between the trimmed V and J ends, which lost 0 bases and 2 bases, there was a span of 10 bases. CDR3 bases: TGCGCCAGCAGCCAAGAGGCCTTTCTAAACACCGGGGAGCTGTTTTTT. It codes for CASSQEAFLNTGELFF.

The table lists this clonotype with a few counts. V gene TRBV6-4 combines with J gene TRBJ1-6; possibly TRBD1 for D (6 bases). From germline, CDR1 is MRHNA and CDR2 SNTAGT. The germline V and J ends were trimmed by 1 base and 14 bases, with 12 bases remaining between them. The length of the CDR3 is 13 residues. The CDR3 DNA is TGTGCCAGCAGTGACTGGGACACGGGGTCCCTCCACTTT. Its translation: CASSDWDTGSLHF.

As to this clonotype: Just one base apart from a much larger clone, this may be a read error. The V gene is TRBV5-1, the J gene TRBJ1-2; D unresolved. The V gene's germline CDR1 is SGHRS and CDR2 YFSETQ. V was shortened by 0 bases and J by 8 bases, with 5 bases between the two germline ends. The CDR3 runs 11 residues. The CDR3 is CASSLVVGYTF. CDR3 nucleotides: TGCGCCAGCAGCTTGGTCGTGGGCTACACCTTC.

The chain has TRBV7-6 and TRBJ2-4; D uncertain. V dropped 1 base and J dropped 0 bases, with 10 bases sitting between them. Germline V gene sequence: CDR1 SGHVS, CDR2 FNYEAQ. The CDR3 covers 16 residues. CDR3 bases: TGTGCCAGCAGCTTAGAAGGCAGGCTAGCCAAAAACATTCAGTACTTC. Translation gives CASSLEGRLAKNIQYF. The full variable domain, rest sourced from reference TRBV7-6 and TRBJ2-4, is GAGVSQSPRYKVTKRGQDVALRCDPISGHVSLYWYRQALGQGPEFLTYFNYEAQQDKSGLPNDRFSAERPEGSISTLTIQRTEQRDSAMYRCASSLEGRLAKNIQYFGAGTRLSVL.

This clonotype was detected once. This chain links TRBV11-2 with TRBJ2-5; D remains ambiguous. There are 13 residues in the CDR3. Trimming took 0 bases from V and 4 from J, leaving 6 bases between them. Germline lookup yields CDR1 SGHAT and CDR2 FQNNGV. The CDR3 loop reads CASSLEDGETQYF. The DNA of the CDR3 is TGTGCCAGCAGCTTAGAGGACGGAGAGACCCAGTACTTC.

This clonotype appeared many times. The V gene is TRBV5-4, the J gene TRBJ1-1; 8 bases are a match to TRBD1. The CDR3 spans 14 residues. Germline loops: CDR1 SGHNT, CDR2 YYREEE (reference sequence). Trimming took 4 bases from V and 1 from J; bases not matched to a gene: 3. In DNA form, the CDR3 reads TGTGCCAGCAGCAAGGACAGGGAGAACACTGAAGCTTTCTTT. Its protein is CASSKDRENTEAFF.